This T cell receptor (beta chain) was captured in a study of T cells in Graves' hyperthyroidism and ophthalmopathy. Study-wide results and limits: Before onset, ophthalmopathy was predicted by the model a median around 6 months earlier.

A word on this clonotype: The target antigen is unknown.

In germline, CDR1 is DFQATT, CDR2 SNEGSKA (reference sequence). CDR3 size: 14 residues. Trimming removed 1 base at V and 4 bases at J, with 14 bases between. TCR beta CDR3 regions were amplified from RNA. A set of HTBI primers served as the primers for a first-round RT-PCR of the TCR CDR3. TCRdb re-analysed the multiplex PCR reads in MiXCR, keeping a single row per CDR3 protein. The table has around 400,000 distinct CDR3 sequences, around 15% seen once; the top ten hold roughly 19%. A Clinical Activity Score of at least 3, a NOSPECS grade of at least 4 and a duration under 3 months were recorded in the ophthalmopathy patients. Orbital computed tomography and thyroid ultrasound, together with serum TRAb and thyroxine and clinical symptoms, were used for diagnoses.

V usage is TRBV20-1 and J usage is TRBJ2-7; D not resolved. The sequence was obtained from a woman aged 60-75 years with Graves' ophthalmopathy. The sample taken for sequencing was blood. The CDR3 reads CSARVATMAYEQYF. Written as DNA, the CDR3 is TGCAGTGCTAGAGTGGCCACCATGGCTTACGAGCAGTACTTC.